The clone carrying this T cell receptor beta chain was counted only a few times. These data belong to a study of blood T cells in healthy people across ages. CDR1 and CDR2 from the germline V gene are GTSNPN and SVGIG (reference sequence). V gave up 5 bases and J gave up 5 bases; unmatched junction bases: 10. The length of the CDR3 is 15 residues. A sample-barcoded 5' primer and a J-beta primer mix were used in a second PCR of about 6 to 12 cycles. A template-switch adaptor with 12 random nucleotides tagged each cDNA molecule. MiXCR was run by TCRdb on the 5' RACE reads, yielding one entry per CDR3 protein. The table records over 500,000 distinct CDR3 sequences, about 28% of them present only once. These data also featured in a second study, about T cells of mothers and their children.

The receptor was isolated from a boy aged 2-9 years in good health. The V gene is TRBV30, the J gene TRBJ2-2, with TRBD2 matching over 8 bases. The sample comprised blood. As DNA, the CDR3 is TGTGCCTGGGAAACCGGGGGGGTATTTACCGGGGAGCTGTTTTTT. This gives the protein CAWETGGVFTGELFF. The variable domain in full, completed from reference TRBV30 and TRBJ2-2, reads SQTIHQWPATLVQPVGSPLSLECTVEGTSNPNLYWYRQAAGRGLQLLFYSVGIGQISSEVPQNLSASRPQDRQFILSSKKLLLSDSGFYLCAWETGGVFTGELFFGEGSRLTVL.